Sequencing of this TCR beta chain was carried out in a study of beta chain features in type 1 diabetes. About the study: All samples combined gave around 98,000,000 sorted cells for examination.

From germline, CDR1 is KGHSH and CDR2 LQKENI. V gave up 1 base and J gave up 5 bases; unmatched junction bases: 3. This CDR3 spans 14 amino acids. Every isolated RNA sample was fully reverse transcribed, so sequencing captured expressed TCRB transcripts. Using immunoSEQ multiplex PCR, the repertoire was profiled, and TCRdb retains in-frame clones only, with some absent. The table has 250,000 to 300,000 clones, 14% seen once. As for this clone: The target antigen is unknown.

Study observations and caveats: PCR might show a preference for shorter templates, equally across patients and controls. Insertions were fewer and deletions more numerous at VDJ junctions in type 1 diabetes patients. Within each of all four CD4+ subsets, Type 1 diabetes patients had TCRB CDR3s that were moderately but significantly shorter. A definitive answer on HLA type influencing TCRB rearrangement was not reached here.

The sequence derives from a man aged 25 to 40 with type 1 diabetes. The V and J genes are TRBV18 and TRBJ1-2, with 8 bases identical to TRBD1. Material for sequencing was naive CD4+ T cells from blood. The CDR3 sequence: CASSPLGQGYGYTF. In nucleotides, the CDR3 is TGTGCCAGCTCACCACTCGGACAGGGTTATGGCTACACCTTC.